Reported below is one T cell receptor (beta chain). Its antigen is undetermined. These data originate in a study of shared clonotypes between healthy human individuals. Overall study findings and caveats: Larger richness was generally estimated for naive than memory subsets. Roughly 5% of naive CD4 clonotypes were common to a handful of donors.

In replicate PCRs of sorted subsets, roughly 200 ng DNA, tens of thousands of T cell genomes, was used. The authors' processing: ImmunoSEQ output held junction-only sequences without quality scores, so filtering differed. The protocol was immunoSEQ multiplex PCR, while the TCRdb copy is restricted to in-frame clones and leaves out a portion. V and J calls and clone size are copied from that table; D and trimming were computed from the DNA. The sample yields 2.5 million or so clones, around nine tenths seen once. Germline CDR1 is SGHRS and CDR2 is YFSETQ. The CDR3 runs to 15 residues. V lost 4 bases, J lost 10 bases, and 23 bases lay in between.

The specimen sequenced was naive CD4+ T cells sorted from blood. The subset: CD45RA+ positively selected. The genes are TRBV5-1 and TRBJ1-1, with unresolved D. The TCR originated in a man younger than 35 in good health. The DNA of the CDR3 is TGCGCCAGCAGCCTACAAGACGAGGGTGGCGGTGGAGCTTTCTTT. Amino acid sequence: CASSLQDEGGGGAFF.